Presented here are 10 T cell receptor beta chains from one specimen sequenced in a study of T cell changes during pregnancy in multiple sclerosis. The data were produced by immunoSEQ multiplex PCR, yet TCRdb's version contains in-frame clones alone and is incomplete. Of 100,000 to 150,000 clones listed, 90% to 95% are singletons. The sample here was peripheral blood, taken before pregnancy. The source is a female donor with multiple sclerosis, enrolled in a pregnancy study.

This clone was observed a single time. The V gene is TRBV27, the J gene TRBJ2-7, with 7 bases that match TRBD2. V lost 6 bases to trimming and J lost 2 bases; unmatched junction nucleotides: 13. Germline V gives CDR1 MNHEY, CDR2 SMNVEV (reference sequence). The CDR3 loop spans 16 amino acids. The CDR3 nucleotides read TGTGCCAGCAGAATAAGGGTCGGAGCGGGGACCTACGAGCAGTACTTC. Translated: CASRIRVGAGTYEQYF.

The V call is TRBV11-1, the J call TRBJ1-2; 7 bases match TRBD1. V gave up 5 bases and J gave up 5 bases; unmatched junction bases: 11. The length of the CDR3 is 15 residues. Germline V gene lookup returns CDR1 SGHAT and CDR2 FQDESV (reference sequence). The CDR3 spells CASSPTQGPIYGYTF. The CDR3 coding sequence is TGTGCCAGCAGCCCAACACAGGGGCCCATTTATGGCTACACCTTC.

The J gene is TRBJ1-1, the V gene TRBV5-1; D gene ambiguous. Germline values: CDR1 SGHRS, CDR2 YFSETQ. The V and J ends lost 1 base and 1 base respectively, with 5 bases between them. The CDR3 contains 13 residues. The CDR3 protein is CASSLPENTEAFF. CDR3 nucleotide sequence: TGCGCCAGCAGCTTGCCAGAGAACACTGAAGCTTTCTTT.

V and J are TRBV6-6 and TRBJ2-2; 7 nucleotides align to TRBD1. The ends lost 3 bases at V and 8 bases at J; junction bases unmatched: 6. From germline, CDR1 is MNHNY and CDR2 SVGAGI (reference sequence). This CDR3 comprises 14 residues. The CDR3 nucleotides read TGTGCCAGCAGTTATCGACAGGGCCGGGGGGAGCTGTTTTTT. Encoded protein: CASSYRQGRGELFF.

The CDR3 DNA sequence: TGCAGCGTTGGGGGGGGGAGATCCACAGATACGCAGTATTTT. Translating it yields CSVGGGRSTDTQYF. J is TRBJ2-3 and V is TRBV29-1; TRBD2 matches 7 bases. The CDR3 has 14 residues. Germline CDR1 and CDR2: SQVTM and ANQGSEA. The V and J ends lost 4 bases and 2 bases, in that order; junction bases with no gene match: 6.

The rearrangement joins TRBV18 to TRBJ1-4; tentatively, D is TRBD1 (6 bases). CDR3 length: 18 amino acids. V lost 2 bases and J 0 bases, leaving 16 bases between the germline ends. Looked up from germline, CDR1 is KGHSH and CDR2 is LQKENI. The CDR3 DNA reads as TGTGCCAGCTCACCAATAGTAGTGGGGGCCGCAACTAATGAAAAACTGTTTTTT. Translating gives CASSPIVVGAATNEKLFF. Based on the CDR3 plus reference TRBV18 and TRBJ1-4, the full variable domain is NAGVMQNPRHLVRRRGQEARLRCSPMKGHSHVYWYRQLPEEGLKFMVYLQKENIIDESGMPKERFSAEFPKEGPSILRIQQVVRGDSAAYFCASSPIVVGAATNEKLFFGSGTQLSVL.

The sample holds one count of this clone. The gene calls are TRBV27 and TRBJ2-3; D gene uncertain. CDR3 size: 16 residues. Germline V gives CDR1 MNHEY, CDR2 SMNVEV (reference sequence). V was trimmed by 1 base and J by 2 bases, leaving 13 bases between them. The CDR3 region is CASSLYGGGNTDTQYF. The CDR3 nucleotides are TGTGCCAGCAGTTTATACGGCGGCGGAAACACAGATACGCAGTATTTT.

The chain employs TRBV5-1 and TRBJ1-1; TRBD1 might be the D (6 bases). V shed 0 bases and J shed 4 bases, with 13 bases lying between them. This CDR3 region has 15 residues. CDR1 SGHRS and CDR2 YFSETQ come from the germline V gene. The CDR3 protein is CASSLDRAAPTEAFF. CDR3 nucleotides: TGCGCCAGCAGCTTGGACAGGGCAGCGCCCACTGAAGCTTTCTTT.

The gene calls are TRBV19 and TRBJ2-3; D is undetermined. This CDR3 has 13 amino acids. With 3 bases removed from V and 0 bases from J, the gap between germline ends came to 4 bases. Germline loops: CDR1 LNHDA, CDR2 SQIVND (reference sequence). The CDR3 here is CASSMGSTDTQYF. The DNA for the CDR3 is TGTGCCAGTAGTATGGGCAGCACAGATACGCAGTATTTT.

The chain uses TRBV6-5 and TRBJ1-2; TRBD1 is a possible D gene (6 bases). The CDR3 extends over 14 amino acids. The V gene's germline CDR1 is MNHEY and CDR2 SVGAGI. With 7 bases removed from V and 0 bases from J, the gap between germline ends came to 12 bases. The chain's CDR3 is CASTRTATNYGYTF. The CDR3 nucleotides are TGTGCCAGCACCCGGACAGCTACTAACTATGGCTACACCTTC.